Given below is one TCR beta chain in context. The antigen this receptor binds is unknown. No much larger clonotype is one base removed from it; base qualities were not supplied. The entry originates in a study of blood T cell repertoires in COVID-19 (dated by TCRdb to about 2020). About the full investigation: The collaborator samples originated in the United States, Italy and Spain and spanned the acute and convalescent phases of COVID-19. The prospective study material was composed of cDNA or gDNA derived from T cells, B-cell-depleted T cells, or PBMCs. Subjects who had been exposed to COVID-19, were actively infected with it, or had recovered from it provided the deeply sampled blood TCRbeta repertoires that made up the dataset. The repertoires were made available in a free public database intended to serve as a resource for research on the immune response to SARS-CoV-2. The samples were drawn from the first 160 participants of the ongoing ImmuneRACE study and from under 1,500 subjects provided by 6 global collaborators. The sample metadata nearly always contained a de-identified subject ID, COVID-19 status, age in years and sex. HLA class I and class II types, where available, came from metadata supplied by the sample provider rather than from assay-based typing. Broad study findings and their caveats: The quantity of clinical and demographic metadata differed by source and by participant and was supplied without curation.

TCRbeta CDR3 regions were amplified from genomic DNA using the immunoSEQ Assay, a bias-controlled multiplex PCR. On the study's bioinformatics: Nucleated cell counts per sample were estimated from amplification of reference gene primers within the assay. To quantify the absolute abundance of each unique TCRbeta CDR3 rearrangement, sequence reads were collapsed and filtered. Productive Simpson clonality was computed per sample as the square root of Simpson's diversity index over productive rearrangements. The clones in this table, taken by TCRdb from immuneACCESS, are in-frame only. Not every clone is retained; where verified, under half of the shortfall comes from an unresolved V gene, and the cause of the rest is unknown. That table gives V, J and clone size, and the DNA gave D and trimming. A total of roughly 280,000 clones appear in this sample, approximately 86% of them only once. The ten largest clones take up around 5.1% of the sample.

Trimming leaves V shorter by 6 bases and J shorter by 1 base, with the junction holding 5 bases beyond the gene matches. From the cysteine through the phenylalanine, the CDR3 covers 14 amino acids. The DNA shown is the 42-base CDR3, in frame from base 1. Based on the germline V gene, the CDR1 and CDR2 sequences are MNHEY and SVGEGT. One collaborating source in Seattle enrolled patients while the patients were actively infected and followed the patients over time throughout the course of disease. Whole blood was collected in K2EDTA tubes by collaborating institutions according to the institutions' own protocols. For TCRbeta analysis, collaborators shipped samples as frozen whole blood, isolated PBMCs, or DNA extracted from either of those sample types.

Sequencing was done on a sample of peripheral blood. The receptor was derived from a woman in her sixties or seventies with COVID-19, enrolled during active disease. Recombination connected TRBV6-2 or TRBV6-3 to TRBJ1-2, with 7 bases matching TRBD1. DNA sequence: TGTGCCAGCAGCCGGGACAGCTTTAACTATGGCTACACCTTC. This codes for CASSRDSFNYGYTF.